The rows below give T cell receptor beta chains drawn from one sample of a study of post-analysis software for immune sequencing data. MiXCR, applied by TCRdb to the PCR reads, yields one record per CDR3 protein. The data hold 160,000 or so distinct CDR3 sequences, with about 37% observed a single time. The sample in question was blood, obtained after autologous hematopoietic stem cell transplantation. These receptors all stem from a girl aged 5 to 17 with multiple sclerosis. The CDR3 runs from the conserved cysteine through the conserved F or W. The D gene is left open where the match is weak. Clone size appears in some rows only: once, few, many, or a class for an expanded clone.

cdr3_aa	cdr3_nt	d_call	v_call	clone_size	j_call
CASTKTGMNTEAFF	TGTGCCAGCACCAAGACAGGGATGAACACTGAAGCTTTCTTT	TRBD1	TRBV6-5	.	TRBJ1-1
CASSPGLAAGNEQFF	TGCGCCAGCAGCCCCGGACTAGCGGCTGGAAATGAGCAGTTCTTC	TRBD2	TRBV5-1	few	TRBJ2-1
CSVDLPSEYF	TGCAGCGTTGATCTCCCTAGCGAGTATTTT	.	TRBV29-1	.	TRBJ2-3
CSARPGTNPAVGTQYF	TGCAGTGCTAGACCAGGGACTAACCCGGCGGTGGGGACCCAGTACTTC	TRBD2	TRBV20-1	many	TRBJ2-5
CASSPLVVAGQSYEQYF	TGTGCCAGCAGCCCGTTGGTGGTAGCGGGACAATCCTACGAGCAGTACTTC	TRBD2	TRBV6-6	.	TRBJ2-7
CASSFLDISGTDTQYF	TGTGCCAGCAGCTTTCTGGACATATCGGGCACAGATACGCAGTATTTT	.	TRBV5-5	few	TRBJ2-3
CASSLTTGAYEQYF	TGTGCCAGCAGCCTCACGACAGGGGCCTACGAGCAGTACTTC	TRBD1	TRBV7-9	.	TRBJ2-7
CASSRGLTSGYYEQYF	TGTGCCAGCAGCCGAGGACTAACTAGTGGCTACTACGAGCAGTACTTC	.	TRBV3-1	.	TRBJ2-7
CASSLDASGRYPDTQYF	TGCGCCAGCAGCTTGGACGCTAGCGGGAGGTATCCAGATACGCAGTATTTT	TRBD2	TRBV5-1	few	TRBJ2-3
CASFTGGREKLFF	TGTGCCAGCTTCACAGGGGGCCGGGAAAAACTGTTTTTT	TRBD1	TRBV7-6	.	TRBJ1-4
CASSRGGSPPAGYTF	TGTGCCAGCAGCCGCGGCGGGTCCCCACCCGCTGGCTACACCTTC	.	TRBV7-9	once	TRBJ1-2
CASSTGSQPQHF	TGTGCCAGCAGTACCGGTAGTCAGCCCCAGCATTTT	.	TRBV6-5	.	TRBJ1-5
CASSQLTGGAKNIQYF	TGTGCCAGCAGCCAGTTGACAGGGGGAGCCAAAAACATTCAGTACTTC	TRBD1	TRBV3-1	.	TRBJ2-4
CASSSRGGPYEQYF	TGCGCCAGCAGCTCGAGAGGGGGCCCGTACGAGCAGTACTTC	TRBD1	TRBV5-1	.	TRBJ2-7
CASSRADEQYF	TGTGCCAGCTCACGGGCCGACGAGCAGTACTTC	.	TRBV18	few	TRBJ2-7